The entry that follows covers one T cell receptor (beta chain) sequence. CDR3 length equals 13 residues. The V gene's germline CDR1 is KGHSH and CDR2 LQKENI. The germline V and J ends were trimmed by 8 bases and 4 bases, with 14 bases remaining between them. The data originate from a study of blood T cell repertoires in COVID-19. Study context: The study drew acute and convalescent COVID-19 samples from the United States, Italy and Spain. PBMCs, B-cell-depleted T cells, or T cells were the source of the cDNA or gDNA that made up the material.

Original processing notes: Reference gene primer amplification gave estimated nucleated cell counts. The assay was immunoSEQ multiplex PCR, and TCRdb's table has in-frame clones only and misses some. V and J calls and clone size are given by that table; D and trimming were obtained from the DNA. Among 150,000 to 200,000 clones, 80% to 90% were seen once, and the ten largest hold roughly 8.2%. The TCR originated in a man aged 55 to 70 with acute or convalescent COVID-19. The rearrangement joins TRBV18 to TRBJ1-2; unclear D gene. Sequencing was done on a sample of peripheral blood. CDR3 bases: TGTGCCAGCGCCGACCAACCGGGCTATGGCTACACCTTC. As protein: CASADQPGYGYTF.